The 27 T cell receptor beta chains in this list originate from one sample, sequenced in a study of cytomegalovirus exposure and HLA in healthy donors. With 60 Vbeta and 13 Jbeta primers, the PCR was carried out. This table comes from immunoSEQ multiplex PCR, and its TCRdb copy is limited to in-frame clones, with some not included. The table records about 260,000 clones, approximately 84% of them present only once. The specimen was PBMCs. Every receptor here comes from a woman aged 40 to 55 in good health and CMV-seropositive.

The chain recombines TRBV4-3 with TRBJ2-1; 7 positions match TRBD2. J gave up 7 bases and V 3 bases, and 3 bases lay outside the gene matches. CDR3 length: 13 amino acids. The V gene's germline CDR1 is LGHNA and CDR2 YSLEER. CDR3 sequence reads: CASSQQLANEQFF. The CDR3, as DNA: TGCGCCAGCAGCCAGCAACTAGCGAATGAGCAGTTCTTC.

As DNA, the CDR3 is TGTGCCATCTCAAGCGGGAGTTCCTACAATGAGCAGTTCTTC. Protein product: CAISSGSSYNEQFF. The chain carries TRBV6-1 and TRBJ2-1; 8 bases agree with TRBD2. CDR1 MNHNS and CDR2 SASEGT come from the germline V gene. The V and J ends lost 10 bases and 1 base, in that order; junction bases with no gene match: 6. The CDR3 consists of 14 residues.

The chain joins TRBV25-1 to TRBJ1-1, with D unclear. CDR3 length: 11 amino acids. CDR1 is MGHDK and CDR2 is SYGVNS in the germline V gene. The V end was cut by 4 bases, the J end by 8 bases, with 8 bases between. CDR3 region: CASSVATEAFF. CDR3 DNA sequence: TGTGCCAGCAGTGTAGCGACCGAAGCTTTCTTT.

The V call is TRBV7-2, the J call TRBJ1-6, with a weak D call TRBD1 (6 bases). CDR1 and CDR2 (germline): SGHTA, FQGNSA. The CDR3 is 15 residues long. Trimming cost V 3 bases and J 7 bases, with 13 bases left between them. CDR3 loop: CASSLGNRANSPLHF. The CDR3 DNA follows: TGTGCCAGCAGCTTGGGGAACAGGGCGAATTCACCCCTCCACTTT.

The gene calls are TRBV7-9 and TRBJ2-5, with 9 positions matching TRBD2. This CDR3 spans 15 amino acids. CDR1 and CDR2 (germline): SEHNR, FQNEAQ (reference sequence). V lost 0 bases and J lost 5; bases outside the gene matches: 4. The CDR3 spells CASSLASGSAETQYF. In DNA form, the CDR3 reads TGTGCCAGCAGCTTAGCTAGCGGGAGTGCTGAGACCCAGTACTTC.

This chain links TRBV12-5 with TRBJ2-5; TRBD2 matches at 7 bases. CDR1 and CDR2 from the germline V gene are LGHNT and FRNRAP. V lost 1 base, J lost 4 bases, and 0 bases stayed unmatched. This CDR3 has 13 amino acids. The CDR3 sequence is CASGLGGGETQYF. The DNA for the CDR3 is TGTGCTAGTGGTTTGGGGGGGGGAGAGACCCAGTACTTC.

V and J are TRBV28 and TRBJ2-3; no clear D. This CDR3 has 14 amino acids. V gave up 6 bases and J gave up 6 bases, with 16 bases separating them. Germline lookup yields CDR1 MDHEN and CDR2 SYDVKM. The CDR3 nucleotides are TGTGCCAGCAGCCCACACACGACCAGGGATACGCAGTATTTT. Its translation: CASSPHTTRDTQYF.

V is TRBV10-3 and J is TRBJ2-7; 7 bases align to TRBD2. The CDR3 length is 14 residues. CDR1 ENHRY and CDR2 SYGVKD come from the germline V gene. V lost 5 bases, J lost 2 bases, and 6 bases stayed unmatched. The CDR3 DNA reads TGTGCCATCAGTAGGGAGGGTTTCACCTACGAGCAGTACTTC. Translated: CAISREGFTYEQYF.

This sequence joins TRBV7-8 and TRBJ2-7; D possibly corresponds to TRBD1 (7 bases). CDR3 length: 14 amino acids. Germline V gives CDR1 SGHVS, CDR2 FQNEAQ. The V end was cut by 3 bases, the J end by 7 bases, with 16 bases between. The CDR3 region has the DNA TGTGCCAGCAGCTTCTCAGGGGGGCCTGGAGAGCAGTACTTC. Translated, it gives CASSFSGGPGEQYF.

V is TRBV28 and J is TRBJ2-1; 7 bases match TRBD2. The J segment lost 6 bases and the V segment lost 6 bases, leaving 5 bases of the junction unmatched. CDR3 length: 13 amino acids. The germline CDR1 and CDR2 sequences are MDHEN and SYDVKM. The CDR3 loop reads CASRRPGGNEQFF. DNA of the CDR3: TGTGCCAGCAGGCGACCGGGGGGCAATGAGCAGTTCTTC.

The genes are TRBV19 and TRBJ1-4; 9 nucleotides align to TRBD1. Germline CDR1 reads LNHDA; CDR2 reads SQIVND (reference sequence). Losses at the gene ends were 7 bases for V and 8 bases for J; bases not matched to a gene: 14. This CDR3 region has 16 residues. DNA of the CDR3: TGTGCCAGTACTCCGGGACAGGGAAGGCGGGTCGAAAAACTGTTTTTT. Its translation: CASTPGQGRRVEKLFF. The full variable domain, with the rest looked up from reference TRBV19 and TRBJ1-4, is DGGITQSPKYLFRKEGQNVTLSCEQNLNHDAMYWYRQDPGQGLRLIYYSQIVNDFQKGDIAEGYSVSREKKESFPLTVTSAQKNPTAFYLCASTPGQGRRVEKLFFGSGTQLSVL.

This clone was counted a single time. The V call is TRBV6-6, the J call TRBJ1-2; D is possibly TRBD1 (6 bases). The CDR3 has 15 residues. Per the germline V gene, CDR1 is MNHNY and CDR2 is SVGAGI (reference sequence). V lost 5 bases to trimming and J lost 2 bases, with 15 bases between them. Here the CDR3 reads CASSGPSGTNYGYTF. The CDR3 nucleotides read TGTGCCAGCAGTGGACCGTCAGGGACAAACTATGGCTACACCTTC.

The DNA for the CDR3 is TGTGCCAGCAGCGCTAGCGGGACCCCAGTGCGGGAGCAGTTCTTC. This codes for CASSASGTPVREQFF. V is TRBV28 and J is TRBJ2-1, with 9 bases aligning to TRBD2. CDR3 length: 15 amino acids. Per germline, CDR1 MDHEN and CDR2 SYDVKM. The V and J ends lost 6 bases and 10 bases, in that order; junction bases with no gene match: 13. Full variable domain (remainder filled in from reference TRBV28 and TRBJ2-1): DVKVTQSSRYLVKRTGEKVFLECVQDMDHENMFWYRQDPGLGLRLIYFSYDVKMKEKGDIPEGYSVSREKKERFSLILESASTNQTSMYLCASSASGTPVREQFFGPGTRLTVL.

The V call is TRBV27, the J call TRBJ1-3, with D uncertain. Deletions cut 5 bases from V and 1 base from J, with 6 bases between. This CDR3 region has 13 residues. Looked up from germline, CDR1 is MNHEY and CDR2 is SMNVEV (reference sequence). The CDR3 nucleotides are TGTGCCAGCAGTCCCTTGTCTGGAAACACCATATATTTT. As protein: CASSPLSGNTIYF.

The chain is built from TRBV28 and TRBJ2-7, with TRBD1 as a possible D gene (6 bases). This CDR3 spans 13 amino acids. V was pared by 6 bases and J by 3 bases, with 12 bases between. The germline V gene has CDR1 MDHEN and CDR2 SYDVKM. The CDR3 here is CASSSKGGYEQYF. The CDR3 bases are TGTGCCAGCAGCTCAAAAGGGGGCTACGAGCAGTACTTC.

V gene TRBV6-7 combines with J gene TRBJ2-5; TRBD2 aligns across 7 bases. TRBV6-7 is assigned to the ORF class and has an uncertain function. The CDR3 length is 12 residues. The J segment lost 2 bases and the V segment lost 11 bases, leaving 5 bases of the junction unmatched. In DNA form, the CDR3 reads TGTGCCGGGGGGGTGATGCAAGAGACCCAGTACTTC. The encoded protein is CAGGVMQETQYF.

This rearrangement joins TRBV5-1 to TRBJ1-1; TRBD1 matches at 9 bases. The V gene end was trimmed by 0 bases and the J gene end by 1 base; junction bases not matched to a gene: 4. The CDR3 length is 16 residues. Germline V gene lookup returns CDR1 SGHRS and CDR2 YFSETQ. In nucleotides, the CDR3 is TGCGCCAGCAGCTTGGAAGGGACAGGGAAGAACACTGAAGCTTTCTTT. It specifies CASSLEGTGKNTEAFF.

In regard to this clone: The junction departs from germline at one end; a sequencing error may be responsible. The V call is TRBV30, the J call TRBJ2-4; TRBD1 agrees at 11 bases. The CDR3 spans 15 residues. Looked up from germline, CDR1 is GTSNPN and CDR2 is SVGIG (reference sequence). CDR3 region: CAWSRDRGVQNSQYF. CDR3 coding DNA: TGTGCCTGGAGTAGGGACAGGGGGGTCCAAAACAGTCAGTACTTC. The full variable domain, in which reference TRBV30 and TRBJ2-4 provide the parts outside the CDR3, is SQTIHQWPATLVQPVGSPLSLECTVEGTSNPNLYWYRQAAGRGLQLLFYSVGIGQISSEVPQNLSASRPQDRQFILSSKKLLLSDSGFYLCAWSRDRGVQNSQYFGAGTRLSVL.

The chain is built from TRBV5-5 and TRBJ2-7; tentative D call: TRBD2 (6 bases). This CDR3 is 15 amino acids long. V shed 2 bases and J shed 3 bases, with 15 bases lying between them. From germline, CDR1 is SGHKS and CDR2 YYEKEE (reference sequence). The CDR3 DNA reads as TGTGCCAGCAGCTTCGGGGGAGTTACGGTCTACGAGCAGTACTTC. Translation gives CASSFGGVTVYEQYF.

This chain joins TRBV27 and TRBJ2-7, with 8 positions matching TRBD1. Per germline, CDR1 MNHEY and CDR2 SMNVEV (reference sequence). Losses at the gene ends were 7 bases for V and 0 bases for J; bases not matched to a gene: 8. The CDR3 runs to 15 residues. The CDR3 protein is CASTKDRDASYEQYF. The CDR3, as DNA: TGTGCCAGCACCAAGGACAGGGACGCCTCCTACGAGCAGTACTTC.

The chain links TRBV7-3 to TRBJ2-1; TRBD2 might be the D (7 bases). The germline V and J ends were trimmed by 5 bases and 5 bases, with 19 bases remaining between them. The germline V gene has CDR1 SGHTA and CDR2 FQGTGA. The CDR3 is 16 residues long. Written as DNA, the CDR3 is TGTGCCAGCAGCCCCCGGGGGCTAGCGGAAAACAATGAGCAGTTCTTC. As protein: CASSPRGLAENNEQFF.

The V and J genes are TRBV5-6 and TRBJ2-3; D not certain. The CDR3 contains 12 residues. Trimming removed 2 bases at V and 2 bases at J, with 3 bases between. Germline V lookup: CDR1 SGHDT, CDR2 YYEEEE. Written as DNA, the CDR3 is TGTGCCAGCAGCTTTATCACAGATACGCAGTATTTT. Residues: CASSFITDTQYF.

The CDR3: CASSLALAGEYSGANVLTF. DNA of the CDR3: TGTGCCAGCAGCTTAGCGCTAGCGGGAGAGTACTCCGGGGCCAACGTCCTGACTTTC. The rearrangement joins TRBV11-1 to TRBJ2-6; 10 bases agree with TRBD2. Trimming took 0 bases from V and 4 from J; bases not matched to a gene: 9. The CDR3 spans 19 residues. Germline V gene data show CDR1 as SGHAT and CDR2 as FQDESV (reference sequence).

The chain couples TRBV30 to TRBJ1-2, with 8 bases aligning to TRBD1. CDR1 GTSNPN and CDR2 SVGIG come from the germline V gene (reference sequence). The V segment lost 8 bases and the J segment 4 bases; nucleotides outside the gene matches: 9. This CDR3 spans 13 amino acids. This chain's CDR3 is CAQNSGTGYGYTF. The CDR3, as DNA: TGTGCCCAGAACAGCGGGACAGGCTATGGCTACACCTTC.

The chain is built from TRBV7-9 and TRBJ1-2; D not resolved. The V gene lost 5 bases and the J gene lost 4 bases, with 8 bases spanning the gap. Germline V lookup: CDR1 SEHNR, CDR2 FQNEAQ (reference sequence). The CDR3 totals 12 residues. The CDR3 here is CASSPLPYGYTF. The CDR3 nucleotides read TGTGCCAGCAGCCCTCTCCCCTATGGCTACACCTTC.

The chain joins TRBV6-6 to TRBJ2-2; D unclear. The CDR3 is made up of 13 amino acids. V lost 5 bases and J lost 4, with 8 bases in between. The germline V gene encodes CDR1 MNHNY and CDR2 SVGAGI (reference sequence). CDR3 loop: CASSRGSTGELFF. The CDR3, as DNA: TGTGCCAGCAGTCGCGGCAGCACCGGGGAGCTGTTTTTT.

The chain employs TRBV28 and TRBJ2-1; TRBD1 matches at 10 bases. Germline V gene sequence: CDR1 MDHEN, CDR2 SYDVKM. The J segment lost 6 bases and the V segment lost 5 bases, leaving 10 bases of the junction unmatched. This CDR3 has 16 residues. CDR3 in amino acids: CASSTSDRGSVNEQFF. In DNA, the CDR3 is TGTGCCAGCAGTACCTCGGACAGGGGGAGCGTCAATGAGCAGTTCTTC.